Only one count was recorded for the clone carrying this T cell receptor beta chain. Antigen unknown. The data stem from a study of regulatory and conventional T cells in RAG deficiency. The study, taken as a whole, reports: Compared with controls, unique Treg TCR beta sequences dropped around 100-fold in Omenn syndrome and CID/AS. Control T-cell subsets had markedly higher Shannon entropy and lower Simpson indices than RAG-deficient patients. Sorted Omenn CD25-high CD127-low cells may not be bona fide Tregs. In Omenn syndrome, Treg and Tconv repertoires overlapped >75%.

The V end lost 5 bases, the J end lost 6 bases, and 11 bases lay between the germline ends. This CDR3 has 13 amino acids. Looked up from germline, CDR1 is SNHLY and CDR2 is FYNNEI. TCRdb's copy holds only in-frame clones and misses some; the assay was immunoSEQ multiplex PCR. This repertoire shows 25,000 to 35,000 clones, 90% to 95% found once; its top ten account for about 0.16%. Genomic DNA came from blood conventional CD4+ T cells gated CD25-low CD127-high. The data were also submitted as part of a second study, on regulatory T cells. That report adds: The primer mix had 52 TRBV and 13 TRBJ primers.

Sequenced input: CD25- CD4+ T cells sorted from blood. This rearrangement joins TRBV2 to TRBJ1-5, with D perhaps matching TRBD1 (6 bases). This TCR was sampled from a human donor in good health. The CDR3 nucleotides read TGTGCCAGCAGTCGGCAGGGGTTTCAGCCCCAGCATTTT. It specifies CASSRQGFQPQHF. Using reference TRBV2 and TRBJ1-5 for the parts outside the CDR3, the full variable domain is EPEVTQTPSHQVTQMGQEVILRCVPISNHLYFYWYRQILGQKVEFLVSFYNNEISEKSEIFDDQFSVERPDGSNFTLKIRSTKLEDSAMYFCASSRQGFQPQHFGDGTRLSIL.